Shown below are 21 T cell receptor beta chains from a single sample sequenced in a study. TCRdb analysed the RT-PCR reads with MiXCR anew, one entry per CDR3 protein. The sample contains around 700,000 distinct CDR3 sequences, approximately 14% of which appear only once. Sequenced input: memory CD4+ T cells from blood. All receptors derive from a female donor in good health, serving as a healthy control.

The V and J genes are TRBV6-1 and TRBJ2-7; 7 bases are shared with TRBD2. V lost 4 bases to trimming and J lost 2 bases; unmatched junction nucleotides: 11. CDR3 length equals 16 residues. Per the germline V gene, CDR1 is MNHNS and CDR2 is SASEGT. Here the CDR3 DNA reads TGTGCCAGCAGTGGAGGGTTCAGCGGGATACCCTACGAGCAGTACTTC. Translation: CASSGGFSGIPYEQYF.

This clonotype was recorded at least ten times. The genes are TRBV6-2 or TRBV6-3 and TRBJ1-1; 7 positions agree with TRBD1. Germline-derived CDR1 and CDR2 are MNHEY and SVGEGT. J gave up 2 bases and V 5 bases, and 14 bases lay outside the gene matches. This CDR3 has 17 amino acids. The CDR3 sequence: CASSRDRRAYPNTEAFF. The CDR3 bases are TGTGCCAGCAGTCGGGACAGACGGGCCTATCCTAACACTGAAGCTTTCTTT.

The sample holds a few counts of this clonotype. The chain links TRBV7-2 to TRBJ1-3; D call uncertain. CDR3 length equals 15 residues. The germline V gene has CDR1 SGHTA and CDR2 FQGNSA. With 7 bases removed from V and 3 bases from J, the gap between germline ends came to 16 bases. The CDR3 protein is CASTVQTDYGNTIYF. The CDR3 DNA is TGTGCCAGCACCGTCCAGACGGACTATGGAAACACCATATATTTT.

The genes are TRBV5-5 and TRBJ2-6; 9 bases fit TRBD1. V lost 3 bases and J lost 2; bases outside the gene matches: 6. CDR3 length: 17 amino acids. Germline CDR1 SGHKS, CDR2 YYEKEE (reference sequence). The CDR3 reads CASSYRGLEAGANVLTF. The CDR3, as DNA: TGTGCCAGCAGCTACAGGGGGCTGGAAGCTGGGGCCAACGTCCTGACTTTC.

In its sample, this clonotype was seen a few times. This chain links TRBV6-2 or TRBV6-3 with TRBJ2-7, with TRBD2 identical over 13 bases. V was clipped by 5 bases and J by 1 base; unmatched bases: 11. Germline assignment: CDR1 MNHEY and CDR2 SVGEGT. This CDR3 is built from 18 residues. The CDR3 loop is CASSRPTSGRALSYEQYF. For the CDR3, the DNA is TGTGCCAGCAGTCGCCCAACTAGCGGGAGGGCACTTTCCTACGAGCAGTACTTC.

The rearrangement joins TRBV20-1 to TRBJ2-7; TRBD2 matches at 10 bases. The CDR3 runs 16 residues. Per the germline V gene, CDR1 is DFQATT and CDR2 is SNEGSKA (reference sequence). J lost 6 bases, V lost 6 bases, and 17 bases had no gene match. In DNA, the CDR3 is TGCAGTGCCCTGCCCCTAGCGGGAGTTGCCCCGGGCGAGCAGTACTTC. Residues: CSALPLAGVAPGEQYF.

This clonotype was seen at least ten times. The genes are TRBV6-1 and TRBJ2-5; D ambiguous. The CDR3 consists of 14 residues. Germline lookup yields CDR1 MNHNS and CDR2 SASEGT. Trimming shortened V by 1 base and J by 1 base, and 7 bases separated the two germline ends. CDR3 sequence reads: CASSEVQSQETQYF. DNA for the CDR3: TGTGCCAGCAGTGAAGTGCAGAGCCAAGAGACCCAGTACTTC.

This chain's CDR3 is CASSLWASGGPETQYF. CDR3 nucleotides: TGTGCCAGCAGCCTCTGGGCTAGCGGGGGGCCGGAGACCCAGTACTTC. This chain uses TRBV6-2 or TRBV6-3 with TRBJ2-5; 11 bases align to TRBD2. This CDR3 is built from 16 residues. Trimming removed 6 bases from V and 5 bases from J; junction bases left unmatched: 11. Germline V gives CDR1 MNHEY, CDR2 SVGEGT.

This clonotype was picked up a small number of times. The V gene is TRBV20-1, the J gene TRBJ2-5, with D possibly matching TRBD1 (6 bases). V was shortened by 3 bases and J by 2 bases, with 16 bases between the two germline ends. Germline V gene lookup returns CDR1 DFQATT and CDR2 SNEGSKA (reference sequence). This CDR3 spans 15 amino acids. The CDR3 spells CSASLSQRGQETQYF. CDR3 nucleotides: TGCAGTGCTAGTTTGTCCCAGAGGGGGCAAGAGACCCAGTACTTC.

The CDR3 DNA reads TGTGCCAGCAGCCCTGCCCCTGAGGGTGAAAAACTGTTTTTT. Its translation: CASSPAPEGEKLFF. The genes are TRBV28 and TRBJ1-4, with unresolved D. The CDR3 contains 14 residues. Deletions cut 6 bases from V and 7 bases from J, with 15 bases between. CDR1 is MDHEN, CDR2 SYDVKM, per germline.

This clonotype was detected ten times or more. The J gene is TRBJ1-5, the V gene TRBV7-8; D gene uncertain. V gave up 1 base and J gave up 1 base, with 11 bases separating them. The CDR3 length is 16 residues. Germline V lookup: CDR1 SGHVS, CDR2 FQNEAQ. The DNA for the CDR3 is TGTGCCAGCAGCTTAGGTACCGAGGGAAGCAATCAGCCCCAGCATTTT. Amino acids: CASSLGTEGSNQPQHF. The full variable domain, in which reference TRBV7-8 and TRBJ1-5 provide the parts outside the CDR3, is GAGVSQSPRYKVAKRGQDVALRCDPISGHVSLFWYQQALGQGPEFLTYFQNEAQLDKSGLPSDRFFAERPEGSVSTLKIQRTQQEDSAVYLCASSLGTEGSNQPQHFGDGTRLSIL.

This clonotype was detected ten times or more. This chain joins TRBV6-5 and TRBJ2-7; TRBD2 agrees at 8 bases. Trimming at V came to 7 bases and at J to 4 bases, leaving 9 bases not matched to a gene. From germline, CDR1 is MNHEY and CDR2 SVGAGI. The CDR3 covers 14 residues. DNA of the CDR3: TGTGCCAGCACCGATAGCGGGACCGGGTACGAGCAGTACTTC. It specifies CASTDSGTGYEQYF.

This clonotype was counted many times. The rearrangement links TRBV5-6 to TRBJ1-5, with D tentatively TRBD1 (5 bases). V was shortened by 1 base and J by 4 bases, with 15 bases between the two germline ends. This CDR3 spans 16 amino acids. Germline values: CDR1 SGHDT, CDR2 YYEEEE. This CDR3 reads CASSLMVGQKNQPQHF. For the CDR3, the DNA is TGTGCCAGCAGCTTGATGGTGGGGCAGAAGAATCAGCCCCAGCATTTT.

V and J are TRBV29-1 and TRBJ1-1, with TRBD1 identical over 10 bases. The CDR3 totals 13 residues. Germline CDR1 SQVTM, CDR2 ANQGSEA. The chain's CDR3 is CTGTGVLNTEAFF. CDR3 nucleotides: TGCACCGGGACAGGGGTTTTGAACACTGAAGCTTTCTTT.

The rearrangement joins TRBV5-1 to TRBJ1-1; a possible D gene is TRBD1 (5 bases). V gave up 0 bases and J gave up 7 bases, with 10 bases separating them. Per the germline V gene, CDR1 is SGHRS and CDR2 is YFSETQ. This CDR3 has 13 residues. CDR3 coding DNA: TGCGCCAGCAGCTTGGTCCCCGGGGGTGAAGCTTTCTTT. As protein: CASSLVPGGEAFF.

V and J are TRBV19 and TRBJ1-2; TRBD1 matches 8 bases. Germline CDR1 LNHDA, CDR2 SQIVND (reference sequence). The CDR3 has 11 amino acids. V lost 9 bases, J lost 8 bases, and 5 bases stayed unmatched. The CDR3 sequence is CASKDREGYTF. In nucleotides, the CDR3 is TGTGCCAGCAAGGACAGGGAAGGCTACACCTTC.

Only a few counts were recorded for this clonotype. J is TRBJ2-5 and V is TRBV6-2 or TRBV6-3, with TRBD1 matching over 7 bases. CDR1 and CDR2 (germline): MNHEY, SVGEGT. The V gene end was trimmed by 7 bases and the J gene end by 4 bases; junction bases not matched to a gene: 9. This CDR3 has 14 amino acids. The CDR3 spells CASTRVAGGETQYF. The DNA for the CDR3 is TGTGCCAGCACTCGGGTGGCAGGGGGAGAGACCCAGTACTTC.

The CDR3 bases are TGTGCCAGCAGTTTATGGGGAGCCCAATGGGCTTTCTTT. It specifies CASSLWGAQWAFF. The chain recombines TRBV28 with TRBJ1-1; D ambiguous. The CDR3 runs to 13 residues. Germline CDR1 is MDHEN and CDR2 is SYDVKM. The V and J ends lost 0 bases and 11 bases respectively, with 13 bases between them. Full variable domain (missing parts from reference TRBV28 and TRBJ1-1): DVKVTQSSRYLVKRTGEKVFLECVQDMDHENMFWYRQDPGLGLRLIYFSYDVKMKEKGDIPEGYSVSREKKERFSLILESASTNQTSMYLCASSLWGAQWAFFGQGTRLTVV.

CDR3 DNA sequence: TGCAGCGTTGAGTATGTACAGGAGGTGGGAGAGACCCAGTACTTC. Protein product: CSVEYVQEVGETQYF. The rearrangement uses TRBV29-1 and TRBJ2-5; the D gene could be TRBD1 or TRBD2 (5 bases each). V dropped 3 bases and J dropped 4 bases, with 18 bases sitting between them. This CDR3 has 15 amino acids. Germline CDR1 and CDR2: SQVTM and ANQGSEA.

This clonotype was seen repeatedly, ten times or more. This chain uses TRBV12-3 or TRBV12-4 with TRBJ2-7; 7 nucleotides agree with TRBD2. V lost 8 bases and J lost 0; bases outside the gene matches: 10. CDR3 length equals 15 residues. The CDR3 loop reads CASREGASGSYEQYF. The CDR3 coding sequence is TGTGCCAGCCGCGAAGGGGCTAGCGGCTCCTACGAGCAGTACTTC.

This clonotype was counted only a few times. This chain joins TRBV25-1 and TRBJ2-3, with 7 bases matching TRBD2. With V trimmed by 8 bases and J by 9 bases, 5 bases remained unmatched. There are 11 residues in the CDR3. Germline V gene sequence: CDR1 MGHDK, CDR2 SYGVNS. This CDR3 reads CASSTSWTQYF. CDR3 bases: TGTGCCAGCTCGACTAGCTGGACGCAGTATTTT.